The rows below give T cell receptor beta chains drawn from one sample of a study of post-analysis software for immune sequencing data. TCRdb redid the calling of the PCR reads with MiXCR, one entry per CDR3 protein. The top ten hold 4.9% of the sample, which has 700,000 to 900,000 distinct CDR3 sequences, about 43% seen once. Sequencing input: blood. The receptor set was obtained from a girl aged 5-17 years with multiple sclerosis. Each CDR3 is given with its conserved first and last residue. A D gene is named only where the DNA matches it firmly. Rows give clone size only sometimes, using once, few, many, or a class for an expanded clone.

V gene	CDR3 length	J gene	D gene	clone size	CDR3 DNA	CDR3 protein
TRBV6-1	15	TRBJ2-7	TRBD1	.	TGTGCCAGCAACGGGGACAGGGCCTCTGGGAACGAGCAGTACTTC	CASNGDRASGNEQYF
TRBV6-5	14	TRBJ2-7	.	.	TGTGCCAGCAGTTACGCCGGGAACCCCTACGAGCAGTACTTC	CASSYAGNPYEQYF
TRBV10-3	14	TRBJ1-5	.	once	TGTGCCATCAGCGCGGACAGAATCAATCAGCCCCAGCATTTT	CAISADRINQPQHF
TRBV3-1	16	TRBJ2-1	TRBD2	.	TGTGCCAGCAGCCCCAGGACCACTAGCGTGGGCAATGAGCAGTTCTTC	CASSPRTTSVGNEQFF
TRBV29-1	13	TRBJ2-5	.	.	TGCAGCGTTGGGGGGCGAGGAGAAGAGACCCAGTACTTC	CSVGGRGEETQYF
TRBV7-8	16	TRBJ2-3	.	.	TGTGCCAGCAGCTCGACCTGGGACCCCAGAACAGATACGCAGTATTTT	CASSSTWDPRTDTQYF
TRBV7-3	16	TRBJ2-3	TRBD1	.	TGTGCCAGCAGCCCGATTGGTGGGACAGACACAGATACGCAGTATTTT	CASSPIGGTDTDTQYF
TRBV12-3/TRBV12-4	13	TRBJ2-1	TRBD2	.	TGTGCCAGCAGGCCTAGCGGAGGGGTTGAGCAGTTCTTC	CASRPSGGVEQFF
TRBV4-3	13	TRBJ2-1	TRBD2	.	TGCGCCAGCAGCCCGGGGACTAGCGGGAGTTTGTTCTTC	CASSPGTSGSLFF
TRBV20-1	13	TRBJ2-5	.	.	TGCAGTGCAAATCGGGACGGGGGTCGAGAGCAGTACTTC	CSANRDGGREQYF
TRBV27	12	TRBJ2-3	TRBD1	many	TGTGCCAGCAGTCTAGGGACAGGGACGCAGTATTTT	CASSLGTGTQYF
TRBV10-3	14	TRBJ2-7	TRBD1	.	TGTGCCATCAGTCCGACAGGGAGCCCCTACGAGCAGTACTTC	CAISPTGSPYEQYF
TRBV7-2	17	TRBJ2-1	TRBD2	.	TGTGCCAGCAGCTTGCGGACTAGCGGGAGCTCCTACAATGAGCAGTTCTTC	CASSLRTSGSSYNEQFF
TRBV6-5	18	TRBJ2-3	TRBD2	.	TGTGCCAGCAGTTACAAGCCGGGACTAGCGGTGAGCACAGATACGCAGTATTTT	CASSYKPGLAVSTDTQYF
TRBV20-1	17	TRBJ2-3	TRBD2	.	TGCAGTGCTGGAACCTCTTGGGCGGGAGTAAGCACAGATACGCAGTATTTT	CSAGTSWAGVSTDTQYF
TRBV7-8	14	TRBJ2-3	.	.	TGTGCCAGCAGCTTAGGCGGGCCGGCAGATACGCAGTATTTT	CASSLGGPADTQYF
TRBV6-2/TRBV6-3	15	TRBJ2-3	.	few	TGTGCCAGCAGTTACTCAAGGGTCGCTACAGATACGCAGTATTTT	CASSYSRVATDTQYF
TRBV20-1	16	TRBJ2-7	TRBD2	.	TGCAGCAGCGGGACTAGCGGAGTGGAATCCTACAATGAGCAGTACTTC	CSSGTSGVESYNEQYF
TRBV29-1	13	TRBJ2-1	.	few	TGCAGCGTTGCCGGGGTTATAGGGCCAGGGCAGTTCTTC	CSVAGVIGPGQFF
TRBV5-6	15	TRBJ2-1	TRBD1	few	TGTGCCAGCAGCGGCGGGCAGGGGGCTAAAAATGAGCAGTTCTTC	CASSGGQGAKNEQFF
TRBV7-6	15	TRBJ2-5	.	.	TGTGCCAGCAGCTTCCTCTCGGGCAGCCAAGAGACCCAGTACTTC	CASSFLSGSQETQYF
TRBV7-2	13	TRBJ2-5	.	few	TGTGCCAGCAGCCCCCCGGGGACGGGGGAGCAGTACTTC	CASSPPGTGEQYF
TRBV9	15	TRBJ2-3	.	.	TGTGCCAGCAGCCGGCAAATACCTAGCACAGATACGCAGTATTTT	CASSRQIPSTDTQYF
TRBV7-2	14	TRBJ2-7	.	few	TGTGCCAGCAGCTTAAGTCCGAGCTCCTACGAGCAGTACTTC	CASSLSPSSYEQYF
TRBV25-1	17	TRBJ2-7	TRBD2	.	TGTGCCACAGGGGGGGGTAGCGGGAGAAAGGGAGTCTACGAGCAGTACTTC	CATGGGSGRKGVYEQYF